These T cell receptor beta chains were read from a single sample in a study of OX40 agonist ivuxolimab in advanced cancers. The method was immunoSEQ multiplex PCR; TCRdb's version includes in-frame clones alone and lacks a portion of them. The sample has 45,000 to 50,000 clones; approximately 86% are singletons. Sequenced material: CD4+ or CD8+ T cells sorted from blood, taken in a trial of the OX40 agonist ivuxolimab. Receptors originate from an adult with an advanced solid tumor such as melanoma, head and neck, liver or kidney cancer. Each CDR3 is given with its conserved first and last residue. D genes are given only for firm matches. The listing skips clone size in some rows; elsewhere it reads once, few, many or a size class.

cdr3_aa: CASSYVTGKEQYF
cdr3_nt: TGTGCCAGCAGCTACGTAACAGGGAAGGAGCAGTACTTC
j_call: TRBJ2-7
cdr3_length: 13
d_call: .
clone_size: .
v_call: TRBV5-4

cdr3_aa: CASSVDENTEAFF
cdr3_nt: TGTGCCAGCAGCGTAGACGAAAACACTGAAGCTTTCTTT
j_call: TRBJ1-1
cdr3_length: 13
d_call: .
clone_size: .
v_call: TRBV9

cdr3_aa: CASSLFDSPLHF
cdr3_nt: TGTGCCAGCAGCTTATTTGATTCACCCCTCCACTTT
j_call: TRBJ1-6
cdr3_length: 12
d_call: .
clone_size: .
v_call: TRBV5-8

cdr3_aa: CASSQDFYNEQFF
cdr3_nt: TGTGCCAGCAGCCAAGATTTCTACAATGAGCAGTTCTTC
j_call: TRBJ2-1
cdr3_length: 13
d_call: .
clone_size: .
v_call: TRBV14

cdr3_aa: CASSPPVVAGEGYNEQFF
cdr3_nt: TGTGCCAGCTCACCACCGGTGGTAGCGGGGGAGGGCTACAATGAGCAGTTCTTC
j_call: TRBJ2-1
cdr3_length: 18
d_call: TRBD2
clone_size: .
v_call: TRBV18

cdr3_aa: CASGLRGQTEQETQYF
cdr3_nt: TGTGCTAGTGGTTTGAGGGGACAGACCGAACAAGAGACCCAGTACTTC
j_call: TRBJ2-5
cdr3_length: 16
d_call: TRBD1
clone_size: .
v_call: TRBV12-5

cdr3_aa: CSVDAPGGYEQYF
cdr3_nt: TGCAGCGTTGATGCTCCAGGGGGGTACGAGCAGTACTTC
j_call: TRBJ2-7
cdr3_length: 13
d_call: .
clone_size: .
v_call: TRBV29-1

cdr3_aa: CASSLDRGRETQYF
cdr3_nt: TGTGCCAGCAGCCTAGACAGGGGACGAGAGACCCAGTACTTC
j_call: TRBJ2-5
cdr3_length: 14
d_call: TRBD1
clone_size: .
v_call: TRBV5-6

cdr3_aa: CASSLYNEQFF
cdr3_nt: TGTGCCAGCAGCCTATACAATGAGCAGTTCTTC
j_call: TRBJ2-1
cdr3_length: 11
d_call: .
clone_size: .
v_call: TRBV14

cdr3_aa: CASSSRGLVVSETQYF
cdr3_nt: TGTGCCAGCTCCTCACGGGGACTAGTCGTATCCGAGACCCAGTACTTC
j_call: TRBJ2-5
cdr3_length: 16
d_call: TRBD2
clone_size: once
v_call: TRBV18

cdr3_aa: CASSQVGSRGEQYF
cdr3_nt: TGCGCCAGCAGCCAAGTTGGGTCAAGGGGCGAGCAGTACTTC
j_call: TRBJ2-7
cdr3_length: 14
d_call: .
clone_size: .
v_call: TRBV4-1

cdr3_aa: CASSPQSRITQYF
cdr3_nt: TGTGCCAGCAGCCCCCAAAGCCGTATCACGCAGTATTTT
j_call: TRBJ2-3
cdr3_length: 13
d_call: .
clone_size: .
v_call: TRBV7-2

cdr3_aa: CASSLARSGTYEQYF
cdr3_nt: TGCGCCAGCAGCCTAGCGCGTTCGGGGACCTACGAGCAGTACTTC
j_call: TRBJ2-7
cdr3_length: 15
d_call: .
clone_size: .
v_call: TRBV5-1

cdr3_aa: CASSPWAGQGYYSSGANVLTF
cdr3_nt: TGTGCCAGCAGCCCCTGGGCAGGACAGGGCTACTACAGCTCTGGGGCCAACGTCCTGACTTTC
j_call: TRBJ2-6
cdr3_length: 21
d_call: .
clone_size: .
v_call: TRBV21-1

cdr3_aa: CASASRRGQGRYGYTF
cdr3_nt: TGTGCTAGTGCTTCTCGCCGGGGACAGGGCCGCTATGGCTACACCTTC
j_call: TRBJ1-2
cdr3_length: 16
d_call: TRBD1
clone_size: few
v_call: TRBV12-5

cdr3_aa: CASSATGVNTEAFF
cdr3_nt: TGTGCCAGCAGTGCTACAGGAGTTAACACTGAAGCTTTCTTT
j_call: TRBJ1-1
cdr3_length: 14
d_call: .
clone_size: .
v_call: TRBV2

cdr3_aa: CASSLASGVYEQYF
cdr3_nt: TGTGCCAGCAGCTTAGCTAGCGGGGTCTACGAGCAGTACTTC
j_call: TRBJ2-7
cdr3_length: 14
d_call: TRBD2
clone_size: .
v_call: TRBV11-1

cdr3_aa: CASSALGGTREQYF
cdr3_nt: TGTGCCAGCAGTGCCCTGGGTGGAACGCGGGAGCAGTACTTC
j_call: TRBJ2-7
cdr3_length: 14
d_call: .
clone_size: .
v_call: TRBV6-1

cdr3_aa: CASSYRTSGRGNEQFF
cdr3_nt: TGTGCCAGTAGTTACAGGACTAGCGGGAGAGGGAATGAGCAGTTCTTC
j_call: TRBJ2-1
cdr3_length: 16
d_call: TRBD2
clone_size: .
v_call: TRBV19

cdr3_aa: CASSEALNSRYEQYF
cdr3_nt: TGTGCCAGCAGTGAAGCGTTGAACAGCCGTTACGAGCAGTACTTC
j_call: TRBJ2-7
cdr3_length: 15
d_call: .
clone_size: .
v_call: TRBV6-1

cdr3_aa: CASSTNYGYTF
cdr3_nt: TGTGCCAGCAGTACGAACTATGGCTACACCTTC
j_call: TRBJ1-2
cdr3_length: 11
d_call: .
clone_size: .
v_call: TRBV28

cdr3_aa: CASSLTGGAWNEQYF
cdr3_nt: TGTGCCAGCAGCCTTACAGGGGGCGCTTGGAACGAGCAGTACTTC
j_call: TRBJ2-7
cdr3_length: 15
d_call: TRBD1
clone_size: .
v_call: TRBV5-8

cdr3_aa: CASSLAGPRSGNTIYF
cdr3_nt: TGCGCCAGCAGCTTGGCCGGGCCTCGCTCTGGAAACACCATATATTTT
j_call: TRBJ1-3
cdr3_length: 16
d_call: .
clone_size: .
v_call: TRBV5-1

cdr3_aa: CASSLSTGDYGYTF
cdr3_nt: TGCGCCAGCAGCTTGTCTACAGGGGACTATGGCTACACCTTC
j_call: TRBJ1-2
cdr3_length: 14
d_call: TRBD1
clone_size: .
v_call: TRBV5-1

cdr3_aa: CASSLFDRDVNEQYF
cdr3_nt: TGTGCCAGCAGCCTTTTCGACAGGGACGTTAACGAGCAGTACTTC
j_call: TRBJ2-7
cdr3_length: 15
d_call: TRBD1
clone_size: once
v_call: TRBV5-6

cdr3_aa: CASSQELAGTDTQYF
cdr3_nt: TGTGCCAGCAGCCAAGAGCTAGCGGGGACAGATACGCAGTATTTT
j_call: TRBJ2-3
cdr3_length: 15
d_call: TRBD2
clone_size: .
v_call: TRBV4-2

cdr3_aa: CASSPRLAEGPAYEQYF
cdr3_nt: TGTGCCAGCTCACCACGACTAGCGGAGGGCCCCGCCTACGAGCAGTACTTC
j_call: TRBJ2-7
cdr3_length: 17
d_call: TRBD2
clone_size: .
v_call: TRBV18

cdr3_aa: CASSMGQSYNEQFF
cdr3_nt: TGTGCCAGTAGTATGGGACAGTCCTACAATGAGCAGTTCTTC
j_call: TRBJ2-1
cdr3_length: 14
d_call: TRBD1
clone_size: .
v_call: TRBV19

cdr3_aa: CASSRRGTGGPRSETQYF
cdr3_nt: TGTGCCAGCAGCCGCAGGGGGACAGGGGGACCCAGGTCGGAGACCCAGTACTTC
j_call: TRBJ2-5
cdr3_length: 18
d_call: TRBD1
clone_size: .
v_call: TRBV11-2

cdr3_aa: CASSNEEGQPQHF
cdr3_nt: TGTGCCAGCAGCAATGAGGAGGGTCAGCCCCAGCATTTT
j_call: TRBJ1-5
cdr3_length: 13
d_call: .
clone_size: .
v_call: TRBV21-1

cdr3_aa: CASSVGWTTEQYF
cdr3_nt: TGTGCCAGCAGCGTAGGGTGGACTACCGAGCAGTACTTC
j_call: TRBJ2-7
cdr3_length: 13
d_call: .
clone_size: .
v_call: TRBV9

cdr3_aa: CASSHRQDPTDTQYF
cdr3_nt: TGTGCCAGCAGCCACCGACAGGATCCCACAGATACGCAGTATTTT
j_call: TRBJ2-3
cdr3_length: 15
d_call: .
clone_size: .
v_call: TRBV5-4

cdr3_aa: CASRGTSGRGNTGELFF
cdr3_nt: TGTGCCAGCCGGGGGACTAGCGGGAGGGGGAACACCGGGGAGCTGTTTTTT
j_call: TRBJ2-2
cdr3_length: 17
d_call: TRBD2
clone_size: .
v_call: TRBV19

cdr3_aa: CASSVGGRVGDTQYF
cdr3_nt: TGTGCCAGCAGCGTAGGCGGGAGGGTGGGAGATACGCAGTATTTT
j_call: TRBJ2-3
cdr3_length: 15
d_call: TRBD2
clone_size: .
v_call: TRBV9

cdr3_aa: CASSLQTQNTEAFF
cdr3_nt: TGTGCCAGCAGCTTACAGACTCAGAACACTGAAGCTTTCTTT
j_call: TRBJ1-1
cdr3_length: 14
d_call: .
clone_size: once
v_call: TRBV11-1

cdr3_aa: CSVAPGDTQYF
cdr3_nt: TGCAGCGTTGCACCCGGCGATACGCAGTATTTT
j_call: TRBJ2-3
cdr3_length: 11
d_call: .
clone_size: .
v_call: TRBV29-1

cdr3_aa: CASSGAINEQFF
cdr3_nt: TGTGCCAGCAGCGGGGCTATTAATGAGCAGTTCTTC
j_call: TRBJ2-1
cdr3_length: 12
d_call: .
clone_size: few
v_call: TRBV9

cdr3_aa: CASPSRSRNTEAFF
cdr3_nt: TGTGCCAGCCCCAGTAGGAGCAGGAACACTGAAGCTTTCTTT
j_call: TRBJ1-1
cdr3_length: 14
d_call: .
clone_size: once
v_call: TRBV2

cdr3_aa: CATSRGQGTDTQYF
cdr3_nt: TGTGCCACCAGCAGGGGTCAGGGCACAGATACGCAGTATTTT
j_call: TRBJ2-3
cdr3_length: 14
d_call: .
clone_size: few
v_call: TRBV15

cdr3_aa: CASSSTGTGGGGYTF
cdr3_nt: TGTGCCAGCAGTTCCACCGGGACAGGGGGCGGGGGCTACACCTTC
j_call: TRBJ1-2
cdr3_length: 15
d_call: TRBD1
clone_size: .
v_call: TRBV6-5

cdr3_aa: CASRQPHLPRLAPHSNEQFF
cdr3_nt: TGTGCCAGCAGGCAACCACACTTACCTAGACTAGCGCCCCACTCCAATGAGCAGTTCTTC
j_call: TRBJ2-1
cdr3_length: 20
d_call: TRBD2
clone_size: .
v_call: TRBV2

cdr3_aa: CASSPGVAGGSYNEQFF
cdr3_nt: TGCGCCAGCAGCCCGGGTGTAGCGGGAGGGTCCTACAATGAGCAGTTCTTC
j_call: TRBJ2-1
cdr3_length: 17
d_call: TRBD2
clone_size: .
v_call: TRBV5-1

cdr3_aa: CASSKTGGRTEAFF
cdr3_nt: TGTGCCAGCAGTAAAACAGGAGGGAGGACTGAAGCTTTCTTT
j_call: TRBJ1-1
cdr3_length: 14
d_call: .
clone_size: .
v_call: TRBV6-1

cdr3_aa: CASSGSANEKLFF
cdr3_nt: TGCGCCAGCAGCGGAAGTGCTAATGAAAAACTGTTTTTT
j_call: TRBJ1-4
cdr3_length: 13
d_call: .
clone_size: .
v_call: TRBV4-3

cdr3_aa: CASSIRAGPSTDTQYF
cdr3_nt: TGTGCCAGCAGCATTAGGGCCGGGCCTAGCACAGATACGCAGTATTTT
j_call: TRBJ2-3
cdr3_length: 16
d_call: .
clone_size: .
v_call: TRBV5-8

cdr3_aa: CATSRGQGPAQYF
cdr3_nt: TGTGCCACCAGCAGAGGGCAGGGGCCAGCCCAGTACTTC
j_call: TRBJ2-5
cdr3_length: 13
d_call: .
clone_size: once
v_call: TRBV15

cdr3_aa: CASSLAGQAAEQYF
cdr3_nt: TGTGCCAGCAGCTTAGCTGGCCAGGCCGCAGAGCAGTACTTC
j_call: TRBJ2-7
cdr3_length: 14
d_call: .
clone_size: .
v_call: TRBV7-9

cdr3_aa: CSGRQANTEAFF
cdr3_nt: TGCAGCGGAAGACAGGCGAACACTGAAGCTTTCTTT
j_call: TRBJ1-1
cdr3_length: 12
d_call: .
clone_size: .
v_call: TRBV29-1

cdr3_aa: CASSIDMLGGYTF
cdr3_nt: TGTGCCAGCAGTATTGACATGCTCGGGGGCTACACCTTC
j_call: TRBJ1-2
cdr3_length: 13
d_call: .
clone_size: .
v_call: TRBV9

cdr3_aa: CASSPRDRGNTIYF
cdr3_nt: TGTGCCAGCAGCCCCCGGGACAGGGGAAACACCATATATTTT
j_call: TRBJ1-3
cdr3_length: 14
d_call: TRBD1
clone_size: .
v_call: TRBV7-6

cdr3_aa: CASSLLRDSNQPQHF
cdr3_nt: TGTGCCAGCAGTTTACTTAGGGATAGCAATCAGCCCCAGCATTTT
j_call: TRBJ1-5
cdr3_length: 15
d_call: .
clone_size: .
v_call: TRBV6-6

cdr3_aa: CASSPRRGRLNTEAFF
cdr3_nt: TGTGCCAGCAGTCCCCGCAGGGGGCGGCTAAACACTGAAGCTTTCTTT
j_call: TRBJ1-1
cdr3_length: 16
d_call: TRBD1
clone_size: .
v_call: TRBV27

cdr3_aa: CACRGPNTGELFF
cdr3_nt: TGTGCCTGCAGGGGGCCGAACACCGGGGAGCTGTTTTTT
j_call: TRBJ2-2
cdr3_length: 13
d_call: TRBD1
clone_size: .
v_call: TRBV30

cdr3_aa: CASSPHLQPQHF
cdr3_nt: TGTGCCAGTAGTCCCCACTTACAGCCCCAGCATTTT
j_call: TRBJ1-5
cdr3_length: 12
d_call: .
clone_size: .
v_call: TRBV19

cdr3_aa: CASSQVSNTGELFF
cdr3_nt: TGCGCCAGCAGCCAGGTTAGCAACACCGGGGAGCTGTTTTTT
j_call: TRBJ2-2
cdr3_length: 14
d_call: .
clone_size: .
v_call: TRBV4-3

cdr3_aa: CASSSSTDTQYF
cdr3_nt: TGTGCCAGCAGTTCTAGTACAGATACGCAGTATTTT
j_call: TRBJ2-3
cdr3_length: 12
d_call: .
clone_size: .
v_call: TRBV6-5